The next 14 T cell receptor beta chains were all read from a single sample in a study of patients and donors after allogeneic stem cell transplantation. Each CDR3 protein is one row after TCRdb ran MiXCR on the RT-PCR reads. The sample contains approximately 150,000 distinct CDR3 sequences, 30% to 45% of which appear only once. Sequencing used blood, either unsorted or a sorted T cell fraction (not recorded which). The origin of the receptors is a human donor who was either an allogeneic HSCT recipient or a stem cell or donor lymphocyte infusion donor (not recorded which). It is not recorded whose cells these are; they may come from a transplant donor.

The J gene is TRBJ1-5, the V gene TRBV24-1, with D perhaps TRBD1 (5 bases). The CDR3 contains 14 residues. CDR1 and CDR2 from the germline V gene are KGHDR and SFDVKD. V dropped 6 bases and J dropped 7 bases, with 15 bases sitting between them. The CDR3 nucleotides read TGTGCCACCAGTAGGCAGCAGGGAGAACAGCCCCAGCATTTT. Amino acids: CATSRQQGEQPQHF.

This clonotype has more than one count but fewer than ten. V gene TRBV7-9 combines with J gene TRBJ1-1; D is undetermined. Germline lookup yields CDR1 SEHNR and CDR2 FQNEAQ (reference sequence). V was cut by 1 base and J by 6 bases, with 6 bases left in between. The length of the CDR3 is 12 residues. CDR3 sequence (DNA): TGTGCCAGCAGCTTAGATAGGGCTGAAGCTTTCTTT. Translation gives CASSLDRAEAFF.

The CDR3 DNA reads as TGTGCCAGCAGCCGCCCAGATAGCGGGGTGGGAAATGAGCAGTTCTTC. Its protein product is CASSRPDSGVGNEQFF. This chain connects TRBV4-2 to TRBJ2-1; 8 bases agree with TRBD2. Germline V CDR1 and CDR2: LGHNA, YNFKEQ. Trimming at V came to 4 bases and at J to 7 bases, leaving 12 bases not matched to a gene. The CDR3 is 16 amino acids.

This clonotype was seen a few times. The chain carries TRBV7-2 and TRBJ1-1; no reliable D call. Trimming took 4 bases from V and 3 from J, leaving 9 bases between them. The V gene's germline CDR1 is SGHTA and CDR2 FQGNSA. The CDR3 is 13 residues long. CDR3 in DNA: TGTGCCAGCAGCTCTCAAGGTTACACTGAAGCTTTCTTT. Protein product: CASSSQGYTEAFF.

This chain joins TRBV5-6 and TRBJ1-2; the D is unclear. The CDR3 runs to 15 residues. Trimming removed 1 base at V and 3 bases at J, with 13 bases between. The germline gives CDR1 SGHDT, CDR2 YYEEEE. The CDR3 region is CASSLPRLTDYGYTF. The CDR3 bases are TGTGCCAGCAGCTTGCCCAGGCTAACCGACTATGGCTACACCTTC. The whole variable domain, filled in from reference TRBV5-6 and TRBJ1-2, reads DAGVTQSPTHLIKTRGQQVTLRCSPKSGHDTVSWYQQALGQGPQFIFQYYEEEERQRGNFPDRFSGHQFPNYSSELNVNALLLGDSALYLCASSLPRLTDYGYTFGSGTRLTVV.

The V call is TRBV12-3 or TRBV12-4, the J call TRBJ2-5; 10 bases align to TRBD2. The junction had 8 bases not matched to a gene; V was cut back by 3 bases and J by 4 bases. The CDR3 sequence is 16 residues long. DNA of the CDR3: TGTGCCAGCAGTTTTTCGCTAGCGGGGGTCCCAGAGACCCAGTACTTC. It is translated as CASSFSLAGVPETQYF.

This chain links TRBV20-1 with TRBJ1-5; perhaps TRBD1 as D (6 bases). CDR3 length equals 14 residues. Germline V gene lookup returns CDR1 DFQATT and CDR2 SNEGSKA (reference sequence). V dropped 8 bases and J dropped 2 bases, with 16 bases sitting between them. The CDR3 protein is CSTTGLSGNQPQHF. CDR3 DNA: TGCAGTACCACAGGGCTGTCGGGCAATCAGCCCCAGCATTTT.

The chain is built from TRBV9 and TRBJ1-3; D unclear. The length of the CDR3 is 14 residues. CDR1 SGDLS and CDR2 YYNGEE come from the germline V gene. The V end lost 0 bases, the J end lost 2 bases, and 6 bases lay between the germline ends. CDR3 bases: TGTGCCAGCAGCGTAGCCGTGGCTGGAAACACCATATATTTT. It encodes CASSVAVAGNTIYF.

The chain couples TRBV5-6 to TRBJ2-1, with D tentatively TRBD2 (7 bases). V was shortened by 0 bases and J by 6 bases, with 16 bases between the two germline ends. The CDR3 length is 16 residues. Germline CDR1 and CDR2: SGHDT and YYEEEE. The CDR3, as DNA: TGTGCCAGCAGCTTGGCCAGAGGGGGGGCGGCCAATGAGCAGTTCTTC. This sequence encodes CASSLARGGAANEQFF.

CDR3 coding DNA: TGTGCCAGCAGCTTAAATTGGGGTCTCGCGGATGGCTACACCTTC. This translates into CASSLNWGLADGYTF. The chain is built from TRBV7-2 and TRBJ1-2; D unclear. CDR3 length: 15 amino acids. Trimming took 2 bases from V and 6 from J, leaving 16 bases between them. The germline CDR1 and CDR2 sequences are SGHTA and FQGNSA.

This clonotype was detected a few times. This chain uses TRBV2 with TRBJ1-1; D is unresolved. CDR3 length: 12 residues. V lost 2 bases and J lost 5, with 6 bases in between. From germline, CDR1 is SNHLY and CDR2 FYNNEI. The CDR3 DNA reads as TGTGCCAGCAGTGAATCCGGGACTGAAGCTTTCTTT. Its protein product is CASSESGTEAFF.

The CDR3 DNA reads TGTGCCAGCAGCCCAATACAGGGCAATGAGCAGTTCTTC. It codes for CASSPIQGNEQFF. The rearrangement links TRBV12-3 or TRBV12-4 to TRBJ2-1, with a possible D match to TRBD1 (6 bases). V dropped 6 bases and J dropped 6 bases, with 12 bases sitting between them. CDR3 length: 13 amino acids.

The chain has TRBV14 and TRBJ2-3; D may be TRBD2 (5 bases). The CDR3 totals 15 residues. Germline V gene sequence: CDR1 SGHDN, CDR2 FVKESK. V shed 2 bases and J shed 0 bases, with 9 bases lying between them. CDR3 in DNA: TGTGCCAGCAGCCAACCTGGGAGTAGCACAGATACGCAGTATTTT. Translated, it gives CASSQPGSSTDTQYF.

This clonotype has a handful of counts. This chain joins TRBV10-3 and TRBJ1-6; D gene ambiguous. Deletions cut 4 bases from V and 7 bases from J, with 14 bases between. CDR1 and CDR2 (germline): ENHRY, SYGVKD. This CDR3 is built from 15 residues. The CDR3 region has the DNA TGTGCCATCAGTGGGACGCCCGAGGGCAATTCACCCCTCCACTTT. Protein sequence: CAISGTPEGNSPLHF.